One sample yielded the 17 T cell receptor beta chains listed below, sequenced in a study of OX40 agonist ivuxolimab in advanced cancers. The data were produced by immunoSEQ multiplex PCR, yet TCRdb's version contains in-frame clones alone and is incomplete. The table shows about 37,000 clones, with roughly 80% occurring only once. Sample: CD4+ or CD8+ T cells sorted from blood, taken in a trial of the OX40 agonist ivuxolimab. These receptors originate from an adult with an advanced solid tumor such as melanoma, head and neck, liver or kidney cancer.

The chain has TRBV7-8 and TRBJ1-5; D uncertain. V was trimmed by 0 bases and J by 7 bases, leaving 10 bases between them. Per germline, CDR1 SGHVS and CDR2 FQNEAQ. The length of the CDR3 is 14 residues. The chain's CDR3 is CASSLARGWQPQHF. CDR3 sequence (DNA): TGTGCCAGCAGCTTAGCGAGAGGGTGGCAGCCCCAGCATTTT.

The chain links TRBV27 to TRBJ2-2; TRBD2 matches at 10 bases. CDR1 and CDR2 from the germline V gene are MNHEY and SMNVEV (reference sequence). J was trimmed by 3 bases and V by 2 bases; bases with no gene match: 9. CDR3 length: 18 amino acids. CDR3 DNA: TGTGCCAGCAGTTTAAGTGTTCTAGCGGGGGTGGACACCGGGGAGCTGTTTTTT. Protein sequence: CASSLSVLAGVDTGELFF.

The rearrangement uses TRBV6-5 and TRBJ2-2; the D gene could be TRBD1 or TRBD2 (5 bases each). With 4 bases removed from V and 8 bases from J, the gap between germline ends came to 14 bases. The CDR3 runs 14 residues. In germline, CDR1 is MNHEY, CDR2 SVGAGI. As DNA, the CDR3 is TGTGCCAGCAGTTTCATTACTAGGGGAGGGGAGCTGTTTTTT. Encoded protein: CASSFITRGGELFF.

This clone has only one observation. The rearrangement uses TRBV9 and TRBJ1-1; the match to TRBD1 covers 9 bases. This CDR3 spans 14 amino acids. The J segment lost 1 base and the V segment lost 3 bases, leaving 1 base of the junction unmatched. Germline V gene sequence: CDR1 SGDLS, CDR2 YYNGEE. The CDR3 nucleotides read TGTGCCAGCAGCGCGGGACAGGGGAACACTGAAGCTTTCTTT. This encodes CASSAGQGNTEAFF.

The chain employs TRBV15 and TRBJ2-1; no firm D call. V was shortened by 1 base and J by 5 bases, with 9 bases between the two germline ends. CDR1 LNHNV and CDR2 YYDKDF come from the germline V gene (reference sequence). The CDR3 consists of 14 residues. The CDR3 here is CATSRAYLDNEQFF. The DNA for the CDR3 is TGTGCCACCAGCAGAGCCTATCTCGACAATGAGCAGTTCTTC.

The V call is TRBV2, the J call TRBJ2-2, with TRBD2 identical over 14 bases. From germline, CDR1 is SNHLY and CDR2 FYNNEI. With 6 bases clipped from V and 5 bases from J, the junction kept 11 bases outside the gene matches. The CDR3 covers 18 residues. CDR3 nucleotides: TGTGCCAGCAGCGAACGAAGACTAGCGGGAGGGGGAACCGGGGAGCTGTTTTTT. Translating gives CASSERRLAGGGTGELFF.

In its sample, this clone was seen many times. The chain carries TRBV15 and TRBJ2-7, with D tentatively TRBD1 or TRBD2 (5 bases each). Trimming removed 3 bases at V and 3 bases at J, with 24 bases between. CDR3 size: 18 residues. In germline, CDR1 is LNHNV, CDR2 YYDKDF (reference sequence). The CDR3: CATSSPHTIEGLGYEQYF. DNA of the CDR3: TGTGCCACCAGCAGTCCCCATACGATTGAGGGGCTGGGCTACGAGCAGTACTTC.

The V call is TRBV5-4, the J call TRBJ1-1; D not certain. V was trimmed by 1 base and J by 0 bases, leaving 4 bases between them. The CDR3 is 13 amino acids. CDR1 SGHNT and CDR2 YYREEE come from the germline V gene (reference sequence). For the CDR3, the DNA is TGTGCCAGCAGCTTGCCTATGAACACTGAAGCTTTCTTT. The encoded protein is CASSLPMNTEAFF.

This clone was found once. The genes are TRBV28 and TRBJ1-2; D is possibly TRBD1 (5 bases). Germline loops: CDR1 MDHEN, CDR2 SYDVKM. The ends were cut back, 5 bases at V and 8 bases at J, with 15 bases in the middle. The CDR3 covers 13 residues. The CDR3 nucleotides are TGTGCCAGCAGTCCGACGTCCCAGGGAGGCTACACCTTC. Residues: CASSPTSQGGYTF.

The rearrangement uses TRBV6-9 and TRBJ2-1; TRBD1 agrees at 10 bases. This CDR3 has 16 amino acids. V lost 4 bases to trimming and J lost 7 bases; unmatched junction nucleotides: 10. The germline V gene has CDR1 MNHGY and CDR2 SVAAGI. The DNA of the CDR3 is TGTGCCAGCAGTTCGTATCGGGACAGGGGCGCGAATGAGCAGTTCTTC. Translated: CASSSYRDRGANEQFF.

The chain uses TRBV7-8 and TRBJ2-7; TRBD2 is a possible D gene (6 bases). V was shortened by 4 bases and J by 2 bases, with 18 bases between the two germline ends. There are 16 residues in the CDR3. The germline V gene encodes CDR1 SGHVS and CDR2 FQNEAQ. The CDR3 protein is CASSYIYSGRTYEQYF. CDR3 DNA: TGTGCCAGCAGCTACATATACTCCGGGAGAACCTACGAGCAGTACTTC.

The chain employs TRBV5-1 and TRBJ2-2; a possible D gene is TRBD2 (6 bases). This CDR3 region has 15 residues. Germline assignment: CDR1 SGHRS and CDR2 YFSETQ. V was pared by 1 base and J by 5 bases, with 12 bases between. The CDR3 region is CASSLIWGGTGELFF. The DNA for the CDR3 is TGCGCCAGCAGCTTGATCTGGGGAGGAACCGGGGAGCTGTTTTTT.

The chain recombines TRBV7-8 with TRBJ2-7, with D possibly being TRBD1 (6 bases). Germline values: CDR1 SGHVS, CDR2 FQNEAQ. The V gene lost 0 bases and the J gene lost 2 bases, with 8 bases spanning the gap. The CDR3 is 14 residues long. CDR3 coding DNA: TGTGCCAGCAGCTTAGCAGGGGGTGCCTACGAGCAGTACTTC. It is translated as CASSLAGGAYEQYF.

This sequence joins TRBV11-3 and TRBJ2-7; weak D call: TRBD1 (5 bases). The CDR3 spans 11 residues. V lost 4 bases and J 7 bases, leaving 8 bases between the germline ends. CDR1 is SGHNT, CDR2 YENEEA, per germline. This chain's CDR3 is CASSSQGEQYF. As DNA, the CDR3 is TGTGCCAGCAGCTCCCAGGGTGAGCAGTACTTC.

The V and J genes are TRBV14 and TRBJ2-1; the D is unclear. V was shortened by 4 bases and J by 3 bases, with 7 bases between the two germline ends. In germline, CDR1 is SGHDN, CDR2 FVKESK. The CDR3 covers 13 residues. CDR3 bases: TGTGCCAGCAGCCCATCCTTCTACAATGAGCAGTTCTTC. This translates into CASSPSFYNEQFF.

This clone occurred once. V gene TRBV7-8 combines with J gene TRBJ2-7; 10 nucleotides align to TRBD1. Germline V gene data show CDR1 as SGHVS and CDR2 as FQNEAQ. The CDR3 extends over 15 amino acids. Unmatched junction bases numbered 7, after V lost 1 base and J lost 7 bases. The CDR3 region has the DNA TGTGCCAGCAGCTTAGTGGGGACAGGGGTCTGGGAGCAGTACTTC. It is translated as CASSLVGTGVWEQYF.

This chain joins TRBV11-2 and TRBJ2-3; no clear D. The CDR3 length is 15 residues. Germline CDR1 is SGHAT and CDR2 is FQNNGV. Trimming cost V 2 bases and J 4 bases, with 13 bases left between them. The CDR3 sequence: CASSLIGATSDTQYF. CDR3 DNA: TGTGCCAGCAGCTTAATAGGAGCGACGTCAGATACGCAGTATTTT.